This section outlines one T cell receptor (beta chain) sequence together with its context. Its antigen is currently not known. No much larger clone is present one base from it, and per-base qualities are unavailable. This sample was included in a study of PD-1 blockade in mismatch repair-deficient tumors (dated by TCRdb to 2015 to 2018). With regard to the full study: Between late 2013 and September 2016, the trial enrolled about 93 consecutive patients with more than 10 mismatch repair-deficient cancer types, every one of whom had been previously treated and was progressing. Deep sequencing of TCR CDR3 regions was used to track tumor-associated T cell clones in peripheral blood of patients responding to PD-1 blockade. The paper as a whole reports these results and caveats: After pembrolizumab, tumor-resident clones, which were often undetectable in blood before treatment, expanded rapidly and then contracted, generally ahead of radiologic responses.

The method behind the library was the immunoSEQ multiplex PCR assay. TCRdb holds this immuneACCESS table with in-frame rearrangements only. Some clones are missing; in checked studies, unresolved V genes explain under half, and the rest has no known cause. Across this sample there are approximately 110,000 clones, with over 65% seen only once. Of the sample, 4% to 5% falls within the top ten clones. For every enrolled patient, mismatch repair deficiency was confirmed by either polymerase chain reaction or immunohistochemistry. TCR sequencing was carried out for a few patients who responded to pembrolizumab therapy. In the phase II trial, pembrolizumab PD-1 blockade was tested prospectively in advanced mismatch repair-deficient cancers, no matter which tissue of origin the cancers came from. Serial peripheral blood T cell samples were collected before and at multiple times after starting PD-1 blockade. Blood sampling time points were reported as weeks after the first dose of pembrolizumab.

This receptor was taken from an adult with mismatch repair-deficient cancer. Sample: peripheral blood, taken 60 weeks after starting pembrolizumab.

For the CDR3, the sequence is CASGKTGNTEAFF. The DNA sequence is as follows: TGTGCCAGCGGGAAGACAGGGAACACTGAAGCTTTCTTT. Recombination linked TRBV7-9 to TRBJ1-1, with a tentative D gene TRBD1 over 6 matching bases. According to the germline V gene (reference sequence), CDR1 reads SEHNR and CDR2 reads FQNEAQ. The junction shows trimming of 8 bases on V and 1 base on J, plus 11 bases between the germline ends. There are 13 amino acids in the CDR3, from cysteine to phenylalanine inclusive. Only CDR3 DNA is held: 39 bases, read in frame from base 1.